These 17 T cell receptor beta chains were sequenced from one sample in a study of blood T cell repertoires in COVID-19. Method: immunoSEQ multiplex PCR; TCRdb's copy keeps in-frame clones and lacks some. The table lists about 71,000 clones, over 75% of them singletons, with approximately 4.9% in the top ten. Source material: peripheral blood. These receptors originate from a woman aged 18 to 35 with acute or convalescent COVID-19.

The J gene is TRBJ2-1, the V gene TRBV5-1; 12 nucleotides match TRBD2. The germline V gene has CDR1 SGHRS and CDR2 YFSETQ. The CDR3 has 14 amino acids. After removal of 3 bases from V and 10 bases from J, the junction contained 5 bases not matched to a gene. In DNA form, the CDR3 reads TGCGCCAGCAGCTCACCGACTAGCGGGAGAGAGCAGTTCTTC. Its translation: CASSSPTSGREQFF.

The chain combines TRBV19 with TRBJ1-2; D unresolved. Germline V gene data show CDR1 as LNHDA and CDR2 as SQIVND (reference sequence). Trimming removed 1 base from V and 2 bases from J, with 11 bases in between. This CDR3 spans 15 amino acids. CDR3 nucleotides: TGTGCCAGTAGTATAGGCGGGGAGTCCAACTATGGCTACACCTTC. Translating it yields CASSIGGESNYGYTF.

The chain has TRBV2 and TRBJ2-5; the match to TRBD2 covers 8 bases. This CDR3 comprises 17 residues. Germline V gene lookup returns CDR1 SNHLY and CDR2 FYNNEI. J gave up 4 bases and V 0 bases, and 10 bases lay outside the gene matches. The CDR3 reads CASSEALGLELRETQYF. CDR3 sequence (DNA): TGTGCCAGCAGTGAAGCGCTGGGACTAGAGCTTAGAGAGACCCAGTACTTC.

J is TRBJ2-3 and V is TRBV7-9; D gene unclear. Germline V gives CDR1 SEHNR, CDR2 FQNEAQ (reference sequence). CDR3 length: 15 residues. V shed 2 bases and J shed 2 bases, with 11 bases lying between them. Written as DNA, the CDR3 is TGTGCCAGCAGCTTATCCAGCGTGAACACAGATACGCAGTATTTT. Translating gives CASSLSSVNTDTQYF.

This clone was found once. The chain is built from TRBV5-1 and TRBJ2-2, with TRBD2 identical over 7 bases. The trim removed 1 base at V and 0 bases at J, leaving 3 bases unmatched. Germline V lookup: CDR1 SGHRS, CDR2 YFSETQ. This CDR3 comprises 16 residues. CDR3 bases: TGCGCCAGCAGCTTGAATCTAGCGGCGAACACCGGGGAGCTGTTTTTT. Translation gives CASSLNLAANTGELFF.

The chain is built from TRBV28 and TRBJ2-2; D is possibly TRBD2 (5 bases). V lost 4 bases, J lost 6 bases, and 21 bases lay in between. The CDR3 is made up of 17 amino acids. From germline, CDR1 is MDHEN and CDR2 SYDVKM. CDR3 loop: CASSSLGSGWAAGELFF. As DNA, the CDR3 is TGTGCCAGCAGTTCGTTGGGGAGCGGATGGGCCGCCGGGGAGCTGTTTTTT.

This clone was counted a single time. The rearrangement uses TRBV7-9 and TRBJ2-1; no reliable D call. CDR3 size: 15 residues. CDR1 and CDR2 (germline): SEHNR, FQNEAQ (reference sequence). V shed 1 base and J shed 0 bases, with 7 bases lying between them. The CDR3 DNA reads TGTGCCAGCAGCTTAGGATTGAGCTCCTACAATGAGCAGTTCTTC. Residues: CASSLGLSSYNEQFF.

Here the CDR3 DNA reads TGCGCCAGCAGCCAGGGGGGCCCGAACACCGGGGAGCTGTTTTTT. It encodes CASSQGGPNTGELFF. The chain has TRBV5-1 and TRBJ2-2, with D possibly being TRBD1 (7 bases). Germline CDR1 SGHRS, CDR2 YFSETQ. The CDR3 runs to 15 residues. Trimming pared 4 bases from V and 0 bases from J, leaving 10 bases between.

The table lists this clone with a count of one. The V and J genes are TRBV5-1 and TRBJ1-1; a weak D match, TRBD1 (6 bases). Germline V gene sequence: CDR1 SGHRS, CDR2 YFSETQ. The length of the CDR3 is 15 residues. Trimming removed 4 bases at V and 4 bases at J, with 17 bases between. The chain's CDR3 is CASSQLRGSVTEAFF. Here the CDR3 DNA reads TGCGCCAGCAGCCAGCTTAGGGGGTCGGTCACTGAAGCTTTCTTT.

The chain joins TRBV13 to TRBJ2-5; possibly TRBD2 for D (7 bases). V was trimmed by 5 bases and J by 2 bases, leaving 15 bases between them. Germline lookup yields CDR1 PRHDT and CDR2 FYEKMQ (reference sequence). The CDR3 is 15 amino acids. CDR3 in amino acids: CASSTAGAHQETQYF. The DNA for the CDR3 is TGTGCCAGCAGCACCGCGGGGGCCCATCAAGAGACCCAGTACTTC.

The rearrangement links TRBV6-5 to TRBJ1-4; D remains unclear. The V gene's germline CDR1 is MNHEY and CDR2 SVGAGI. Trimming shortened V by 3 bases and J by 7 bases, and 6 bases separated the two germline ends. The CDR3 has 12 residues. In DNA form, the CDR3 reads TGTGCCAGCAGTTATACGGGTGAAAAACTGTTTTTT. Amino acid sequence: CASSYTGEKLFF.

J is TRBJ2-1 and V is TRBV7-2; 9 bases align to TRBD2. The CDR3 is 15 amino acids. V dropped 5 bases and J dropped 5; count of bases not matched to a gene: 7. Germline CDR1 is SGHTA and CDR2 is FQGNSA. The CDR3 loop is CASSVTSGNHNEQFF. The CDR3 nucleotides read TGTGCCAGCAGCGTGACTAGCGGCAACCACAATGAGCAGTTCTTC.

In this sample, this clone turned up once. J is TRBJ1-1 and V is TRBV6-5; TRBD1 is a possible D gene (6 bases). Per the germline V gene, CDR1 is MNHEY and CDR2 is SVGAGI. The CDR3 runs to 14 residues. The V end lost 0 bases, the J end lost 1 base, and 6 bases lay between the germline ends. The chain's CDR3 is CASSYSTGNTEAFF. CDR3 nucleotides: TGTGCCAGCAGTTACTCGACAGGGAACACTGAAGCTTTCTTT.

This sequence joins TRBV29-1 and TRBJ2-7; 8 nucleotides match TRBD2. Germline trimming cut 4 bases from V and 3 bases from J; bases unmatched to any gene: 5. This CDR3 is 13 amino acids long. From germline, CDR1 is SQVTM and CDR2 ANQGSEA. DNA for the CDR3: TGCAGCGTTGGGGCGGGGGGACGCTACGAGCAGTACTTC. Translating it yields CSVGAGGRYEQYF.

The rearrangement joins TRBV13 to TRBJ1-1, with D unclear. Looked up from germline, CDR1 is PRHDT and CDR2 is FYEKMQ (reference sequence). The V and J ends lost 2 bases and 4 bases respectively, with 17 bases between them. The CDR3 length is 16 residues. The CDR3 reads CASSLSNSLPRTEAFF. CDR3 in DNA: TGTGCCAGCAGCTTATCGAACTCTTTACCTCGCACTGAAGCTTTCTTT. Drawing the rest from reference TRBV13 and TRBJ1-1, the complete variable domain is AAGVIQSPRHLIKEKRETATLKCYPIPRHDTVYWYQQGPGQDPQFLISFYEKMQSDKGSIPDRFSAQQFSDYHSELNMSSLELGDSALYFCASSLSNSLPRTEAFFGQGTRLTVV.

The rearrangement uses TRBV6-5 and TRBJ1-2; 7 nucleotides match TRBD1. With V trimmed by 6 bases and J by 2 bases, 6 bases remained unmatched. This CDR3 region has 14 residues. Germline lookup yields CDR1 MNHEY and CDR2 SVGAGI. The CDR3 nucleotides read TGTGCCAGCAGGATAGGAGGGGGCAACTATGGCTACACCTTC. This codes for CASRIGGGNYGYTF.

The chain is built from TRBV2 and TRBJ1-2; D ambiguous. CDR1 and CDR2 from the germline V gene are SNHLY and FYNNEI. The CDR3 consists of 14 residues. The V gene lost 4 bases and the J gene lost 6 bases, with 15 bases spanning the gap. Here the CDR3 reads CASSVFVRGNGYTF. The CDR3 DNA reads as TGTGCCAGCAGTGTTTTCGTGAGAGGGAATGGCTACACCTTC.